Shown below are 15 T cell receptor beta chains from a single sample sequenced in a study of T-cell reconstitution after alpha-beta-depleted transplantation in children. Unique molecular identifiers were built into the TCRbeta library. MiXCR was run by TCRdb on the PCR reads, yielding one entry per CDR3 protein. The data show fewer than 750,000 distinct CDR3 sequences, 25% to 30% seen once. Sequencing was performed on PBMCs, taken before TCRalphabeta/CD19-depleted stem cell transplant. The receptors here all came from a boy less than two years old with Wiskott-Aldrich syndrome, due to receive a stem cell transplant.

The chain carries TRBV28 and TRBJ1-2; 7 nucleotides match TRBD1. V shed 5 bases, J shed 0 bases, and the junction held 12 bases outside the gene matches. This CDR3 has 17 residues. CDR1 is MDHEN and CDR2 is SYDVKM in the germline V gene. CDR3 loop: CASSLRQGSPSNYGYTF. The CDR3 nucleotides are TGTGCCAGCAGTCTGCGACAGGGTAGTCCATCTAACTATGGCTACACCTTC.

This clonotype turned up a few times. CDR3 nucleotide sequence: TGTGCCAGCAGTTTATCCCCGGCAGCGGGGCTCTACGAGCAGTACTTC. Protein product: CASSLSPAAGLYEQYF. This chain links TRBV27 with TRBJ2-7; TRBD2 matches 7 bases. V trimming: 0 bases; J trimming: 3 bases; junction bases outside the gene matches: 8. This CDR3 is built from 16 residues. In germline, CDR1 is MNHEY, CDR2 SMNVEV (reference sequence).

The table lists this clonotype with a few counts. The chain couples TRBV7-6 to TRBJ2-3, with a tentative D call TRBD1 (6 bases). The CDR3 runs to 15 residues. Deletions cut 5 bases from V and 2 bases from J, with 14 bases between. CDR1 is SGHVS, CDR2 FNYEAQ, per germline. The DNA for the CDR3 is TGTGCCAGCAGCCCGGACAGTTTTGCCACAGATACGCAGTATTTT. Encoded protein: CASSPDSFATDTQYF.

The gene calls are TRBV9 and TRBJ1-5; D is perhaps TRBD1 (5 bases). The CDR3 contains 15 residues. CDR1 is SGDLS, CDR2 YYNGEE, per germline. Trimming cost V 0 bases and J 3 bases, with 10 bases left between them. This CDR3 reads CASSVGADNNQPQHF. The CDR3 coding sequence is TGTGCCAGCAGCGTAGGGGCGGACAACAATCAGCCCCAGCATTTT.

V usage is TRBV28 and J usage is TRBJ2-7; D unclear. Germline CDR1 MDHEN, CDR2 SYDVKM. The CDR3 has 17 residues. V dropped 2 bases and J dropped 0 bases, with 17 bases sitting between them. CDR3 sequence reads: CASSLARPGPLSYEQYF. The CDR3 DNA is TGTGCCAGCAGTTTAGCAAGACCGGGTCCACTCTCCTACGAGCAGTACTTC.

This clonotype was found a few times. The chain joins TRBV24-1 to TRBJ1-5, with D uncertain. Germline V gene data show CDR1 as KGHDR and CDR2 as SFDVKD. V lost 9 bases and J lost 2, with 7 bases in between. The CDR3 loop spans 12 amino acids. CDR3 DNA sequence: TGTGCCACCCCGGATGGCAATCAGCCCCAGCATTTT. Protein: CATPDGNQPQHF.

The rearrangement joins TRBV20-1 to TRBJ2-4; 9 positions agree with TRBD2. The V segment lost 3 bases and the J segment 3 bases; nucleotides outside the gene matches: 3. Germline V gene sequence: CDR1 DFQATT, CDR2 SNEGSKA (reference sequence). CDR3 length: 14 residues. CDR3 loop: CSASQTSGKNIQYF. CDR3 in DNA: TGCAGTGCTAGCCAGACTAGCGGCAAAAACATTCAGTACTTC.

In this sample, this clonotype turned up a few times. This chain links TRBV5-1 with TRBJ1-1, with 8 nucleotides matching TRBD1. With V trimmed by 4 bases and J by 5 bases, 13 bases remained unmatched. CDR1 SGHRS and CDR2 YFSETQ come from the germline V gene. The CDR3 is made up of 16 amino acids. CDR3 DNA sequence: TGCGCCAGCAGCCATCCCCAGGCAGGGGGCGTTACTGAAGCTTTCTTT. It yields the protein CASSHPQAGGVTEAFF.

V gene TRBV5-1 combines with J gene TRBJ2-7, with TRBD2 matching over 10 bases. Per germline, CDR1 SGHRS and CDR2 YFSETQ. The CDR3 is 16 residues long. Losses at the gene ends were 1 base for V and 5 bases for J; bases not matched to a gene: 9. CDR3 sequence reads: CASSLFGSGRLDEQYF. CDR3 nucleotide sequence: TGCGCCAGCAGCTTGTTTGGTAGCGGGAGGTTGGACGAGCAGTACTTC.

This chain joins TRBV10-3 and TRBJ2-1; 11 bases agree with TRBD2. Germline CDR1 is ENHRY and CDR2 is SYGVKD. The CDR3 has 15 amino acids. With 6 bases clipped from V and 6 bases from J, the junction kept 7 bases outside the gene matches. CDR3 in amino acids: CAIRKLAGDFNEQFF. In nucleotides, the CDR3 is TGTGCCATCAGAAAACTAGCGGGAGATTTCAATGAGCAGTTCTTC.

The V call is TRBV5-1, the J call TRBJ2-2; 9 bases fit TRBD2. The V segment lost 3 bases and the J segment 1 base; nucleotides outside the gene matches: 4. Germline V gene sequence: CDR1 SGHRS, CDR2 YFSETQ. The CDR3 contains 16 residues. The CDR3, as DNA: TGCGCCAGCAGCTCCGGACTAGCGATGAACACCGGGGAGCTGTTTTTT. Translation: CASSSGLAMNTGELFF. The full variable domain, with the rest looked up from reference TRBV5-1 and TRBJ2-2, is KAGVTQTPRYLIKTRGQQVTLSCSPISGHRSVSWYQQTPGQGLQFLFEYFSETQRNKGNFPGRFSGRQFSNSRSEMNVSTLELGDSALYLCASSSGLAMNTGELFFGEGSRLTVL.

V usage is TRBV18 and J usage is TRBJ2-1; D call uncertain. Germline assignment: CDR1 KGHSH and CDR2 LQKENI. V lost 1 base and J lost 0, with 7 bases in between. This CDR3 comprises 15 residues. Here the CDR3 DNA reads TGTGCCAGCTCACCACGGCGGAACTCCTACAATGAGCAGTTCTTC. It translates to CASSPRRNSYNEQFF.

The chain is built from TRBV18 and TRBJ1-2, with D perhaps matching TRBD1 (6 bases). There are 16 residues in the CDR3. Germline lookup yields CDR1 KGHSH and CDR2 LQKENI. V lost 0 bases and J 6 bases, leaving 17 bases between the germline ends. In nucleotides, the CDR3 is TGTGCCAGCTCACCACCGGGGGGCAGGGGCACTCATGGCTACACCTTC. As protein: CASSPPGGRGTHGYTF.

This rearrangement joins TRBV6-5 to TRBJ2-5; no firm D call. Trimming took off 7 bases at V and 3 bases at J, with 12 bases between the two ends. The CDR3 spans 13 residues. CDR1 and CDR2 from the germline V gene are MNHEY and SVGAGI. The CDR3 DNA reads as TGTGCCAGCATTTGGTTTGGGGAAGAGACCCAGTACTTC. It codes for CASIWFGEETQYF.

This clonotype showed up just once. V gene TRBV12-3 or TRBV12-4 combines with J gene TRBJ1-4; D gene ambiguous. The length of the CDR3 is 14 residues. Trimming shortened V by 5 bases and J by 3 bases, and 10 bases separated the two germline ends. CDR3 nucleotide sequence: TGTGCCAGCAGTCAAGACATTCCTAATGAAAAACTGTTTTTT. This translates into CASSQDIPNEKLFF.